This TCR beta chain was retrieved from a study of blood T cell repertoires in COVID-19. Study summary: Italy, Spain and the United States were the sources of the convalescent and acute COVID-19 samples. In each case, the material was cDNA or gDNA derived from T cells, B-cell-depleted T cells, or PBMCs.

The cohort comprised adults aged about 18 to 90 years residing in 24 US areas. From germline, CDR1 is GTSNPN and CDR2 SVGIG (reference sequence). CDR3 length: 13 amino acids. V trimming: 2 bases; J trimming: 7 bases; junction bases outside the gene matches: 5. Using immunoSEQ multiplex PCR, the repertoire was profiled, and TCRdb retains in-frame clones only, with some absent. The sample has around 250,000 clones; about nine tenths are singletons. The source is a human donor in a cohort exposed to, infected with or recovered from COVID-19 (not recorded which). The donor label of this sample is uncertain. The sequencing input was PBMCs or T cells enriched from blood (not recorded which). This chain uses TRBV30 with TRBJ1-2; 9 nucleotides line up with TRBD1. The CDR3 nucleotides read TGTGCCTGGAGTCCTGACAGGGGGGGTGGCTACACCTTC. Its protein is CAWSPDRGGGYTF. The whole variable domain, remainder taken from reference TRBV30 and TRBJ1-2, is SQTIHQWPATLVQPVGSPLSLECTVEGTSNPNLYWYRQAAGRGLQLLFYSVGIGQISSEVPQNLSASRPQDRQFILSSKKLLLSDSGFYLCAWSPDRGGGYTFGSGTRLTVV.